This T cell receptor beta chain is drawn from a study of blood T cell repertoires in COVID-19. Overall study context: Acute and convalescent COVID-19 samples came from the United States, Italy and Spain. Nucleic acid was either cDNA or gDNA, and it came from T cells, B-cell-depleted T cells, or PBMCs.

How the authors handled the data: The authors estimated nucleated cell counts from reference gene primer amplification. Libraries were prepared by immunoSEQ multiplex PCR; TCRdb keeps only in-frame clonotypes and omits some of them. V and J calls plus clone size are reproduced from that table; the DNA served to infer D and trimming. The sample includes around 250,000 clones, almost 85% of them seen just once. This CDR3 region has 13 residues. V dropped 2 bases and J dropped 14; count of bases not matched to a gene: 4. This clonotype was sampled from a woman aged 80 or over with acute or convalescent COVID-19. The chain combines TRBV12-3 or TRBV12-4 with TRBJ2-5, with 14 bases lining up with TRBD2. Input material: peripheral blood. Here the CDR3 DNA reads TGTGCCAGCAGTTTACGACTAGCGGGAGGGCCTTACTTC. This encodes CASSLRLAGGPYF.